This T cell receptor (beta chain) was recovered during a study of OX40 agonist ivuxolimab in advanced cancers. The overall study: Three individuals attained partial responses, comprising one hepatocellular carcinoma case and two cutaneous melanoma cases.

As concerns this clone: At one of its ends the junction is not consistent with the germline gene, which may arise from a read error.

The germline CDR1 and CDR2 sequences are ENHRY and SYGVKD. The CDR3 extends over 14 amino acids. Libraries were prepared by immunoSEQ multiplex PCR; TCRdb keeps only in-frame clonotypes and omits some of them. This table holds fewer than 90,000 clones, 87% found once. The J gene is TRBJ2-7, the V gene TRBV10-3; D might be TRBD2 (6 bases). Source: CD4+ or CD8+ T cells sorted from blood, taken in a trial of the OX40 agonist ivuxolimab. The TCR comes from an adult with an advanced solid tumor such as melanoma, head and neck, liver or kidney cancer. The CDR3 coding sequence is TGTACCATCAGTGAGTCGAATACCGGGAGTGAGCAGTACTTC. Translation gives CTISESNTGSEQYF.